The next 8 T cell receptor beta chains were all read from a single sample in a study of blood T cells in healthy people across ages (dated by TCRdb to between 2015 and 2016). Libraries were prepared through 5' RACE. TCRdb names Illumina HiSeq 2500 as the instrument used. A second about 7 to 12 cycle PCR used a sample-barcoded 5' primer and a J-beta primer mix. Starting from the raw public reads, TCRdb applied fastp trimming at Q25, assembled clones with MiXCR and retained in-frame beta chains. Rows with one shared CDR3 protein collapse into an entry with the most common genes and DNA. The sample profile shows a few hundred thousand distinct CDR3 sequences; 27% of them were found once. Approximately 17% of the sample is taken by the ten largest. The sample was blood. All receptors come from a woman in her sixties or seventies in good health.

The chain combines TRBV20-1 with TRBJ2-7, with TRBD2 as a possible D gene (6 bases). Germline lookup yields CDR1 DFQATT and CDR2 SNEGSKA (reference sequence). Trimming stripped 0 bases from V and 0 bases from J, with 12 bases between. The CDR3 is made up of 15 amino acids. As DNA, the CDR3 is TGCAGTGCTAGAGATTTCCAGGGAGGCTCCTACGAGCAGTACTTC. Amino acid sequence: CSARDFQGGSYEQYF.

V is TRBV7-8 and J is TRBJ1-1; a possible D gene is TRBD1 (6 bases). Germline V gives CDR1 SGHVS, CDR2 FQNEAQ. Trimming stripped 3 bases from V and 8 bases from J, with 13 bases between. CDR3 length: 13 residues. CDR3 sequence (DNA): TGTGCCAGCAGCTTCCAGAGAACAGGGGAAGCTTTCTTT. It translates to CASSFQRTGEAFF.

This clonotype was picked up a small number of times. Since the CDR3 does not end with the conserved phenylalanine or tryptophan, this likely comes from a read error. The chain combines TRBV19 with TRBJ1-4; 8 nucleotides line up with TRBD1. The CDR3 has 15 amino acids. V lost 10 bases, J lost 6 bases, and 13 bases stayed unmatched. The V gene's germline CDR1 is LNHDA and CDR2 SQIVND (reference sequence). The CDR3 loop is CATGKGAGGDEKLFS. The CDR3 bases are TGTGCCACCGGAAAAGGGGCAGGGGGCGATGAAAAACTGTTTTCT.

This chain joins TRBV9 and TRBJ2-5, with D uncertain. Germline CDR1 reads SGDLS; CDR2 reads YYNGEE. Trimming stripped 0 bases from V and 2 bases from J, with 11 bases between. CDR3 length equals 15 residues. CDR3 DNA: TGTGCCAGCAGCGTAGCGGGCAGATTACAAGAGACCCAGTACTTC. It specifies CASSVAGRLQETQYF.

This clonotype came up once. V usage is TRBV5-1 and J usage is TRBJ1-5, with 7 positions matching TRBD1. The CDR3 consists of 13 residues. With V trimmed by 0 bases and J by 9 bases, 3 bases remained unmatched. The germline gives CDR1 SGHRS, CDR2 YFSETQ. This CDR3 reads CASSLEGQPPQHF. Written as DNA, the CDR3 is TGCGCCAGCAGCTTGGAGGGACAGCCGCCCCAGCATTTT.

The sample holds one count of this clonotype. The rearrangement uses TRBV12-3 or TRBV12-4 and TRBJ1-1; 7 bases fit TRBD1. The CDR3 has 15 amino acids. V lost 4 bases to trimming and J lost 2 bases; unmatched junction nucleotides: 7. CDR3 sequence (DNA): TGTGCCAGCAGTTCCAGGACAGGAAAAAACACTGAAGCTTTCTTT. Translation gives CASSSRTGKNTEAFF.

This sequence joins TRBV4-2 and TRBJ1-1; TRBD1 might be the D (5 bases). Trimming took 1 base from V and 2 from J, leaving 14 bases between them. The CDR3 is 16 residues long. The germline CDR1 and CDR2 sequences are LGHNA and YNFKEQ. The CDR3, as DNA: TGTGCCAGCAGCCAAGCGGTCGGGGCAGGCAACACTGAAGCTTTCTTT. Translating gives CASSQAVGAGNTEAFF.

This clonotype was observed once. V and J are TRBV6-2 or TRBV6-3 and TRBJ2-2; 8 nucleotides align to TRBD2. V shed 3 bases and J 6 bases; nucleotides not matched to a gene: 9. Germline V gives CDR1 MNHEY, CDR2 SVGEGT. The CDR3 is made up of 16 amino acids. The CDR3 bases are TGTGCCAGCAGTTATGTCCGGGAGGGCCTCCCCGGGGAGCTGTTTTTT. This gives the protein CASSYVREGLPGELFF.